These T cell receptor beta chains were read from a single sample in a study of T-cell reconstitution after alpha-beta-depleted transplantation in children. In TCRdb, the PCR reads were re-called with MiXCR into one record per CDR3 protein. The sample comprises about 490,000 distinct CDR3 sequences, about 11% of which are singletons, and just over 2% rests with the top ten. The specimen comprised PBMCs, sampled before TCRalphabeta/CD19-depleted stem cell transplant. The receptors shown here come from a child younger than 10 with inherited bone marrow failure, due to receive a stem cell transplant. Both conserved end residues are part of each CDR3. A D gene is named only where the DNA matches it firmly. Rows give clone size only sometimes, using once, few, many, or a class for an expanded clone.

>TRBD1|many|TRBJ1-2|TRBV20-1
CSAPRTGLTNYGYTF
TGCAGTGCCCCGAGGACAGGGCTAACGAACTATGGCTACACCTTC
>NA|many|TRBJ2-5|TRBV7-9
CASRQDQETQYF
TGTGCCAGCAGACAGGACCAAGAGACCCAGTACTTC
>TRBD1|many|TRBJ2-5|TRBV5-1
CASSSTGGRETQYF
TGCGCCAGCAGCTCGACAGGGGGCCGGGAGACCCAGTACTTC
>NA|many|TRBJ2-7|TRBV20-1
CSAPRSPRYEQYF
TGCAGTGCTCCACGATCTCCTAGGTACGAGCAGTACTTC
>NA|few|TRBJ2-7|TRBV20-1
CSQRGRADYEQYF
TGCAGTCAAAGGGGTAGGGCTGACTACGAGCAGTACTTC
>TRBD2|many|TRBJ2-1|TRBV12-3/TRBV12-4
CASSLGSSGKQFF
TGTGCCAGCAGTTTAGGGTCCAGCGGGAAGCAGTTCTTC
>TRBD2|many|TRBJ2-3|TRBV11-1
CASSLQLAGGESTDTQYF
TGTGCCAGCAGCTTACAACTAGCGGGAGGAGAAAGCACAGATACGCAGTATTTT
>TRBD2|NA|TRBJ2-3|TRBV11-2
CAITSGLAAIVSTDTQYF
TGTGCCATCACCTCCGGACTAGCCGCGATTGTTAGCACAGATACGCAGTATTTT
>NA|many|TRBJ1-1|TRBV5-1
CASSLLAGSDSEAFF
TGCGCCAGCAGCTTGTTAGCAGGGAGTGATTCTGAAGCTTTCTTT
>NA|few|TRBJ2-1|TRBV7-9
CASSLADGLYEQFF
TGTGCCAGCAGCTTAGCGGACGGCCTCTATGAGCAGTTCTTC
>TRBD2|many|TRBJ2-5|TRBV11-2
CASSISGRETQYF
TGTGCCAGCAGCATTAGCGGGAGGGAGACCCAGTACTTC
>TRBD1|NA|TRBJ2-1|TRBV20-1
CSARAPGQGAYGGQFF
TGCAGTGCTAGAGCCCCCGGACAGGGGGCATATGGAGGGCAGTTCTTC
>NA|many|TRBJ1-1|TRBV29-1
CSASNTEAFF
TGCAGCGCCTCGAACACTGAAGCTTTCTTT
>NA|NA|TRBJ1-5|TRBV19
CASSISDGQPQHF
TGTGCCAGTAGTATATCGGATGGTCAGCCTCAGCATTTT
>NA|many|TRBJ2-7|TRBV27
CASSAGTSIYEQYF
TGTGCCAGCAGTGCAGGGACATCAATATACGAGCAGTACTTC
>NA|many|TRBJ2-2|TRBV10-3
CAISVGTPNTGELFF
TGTGCCATCAGTGTCGGGACACCGAACACCGGGGAGCTGTTTTTT
>TRBD2|many|TRBJ2-1|TRBV29-1
CSVMGREEGSYNEQFF
TGCAGCGTGATGGGGCGGGAGGAAGGGTCCTACAATGAGCAGTTCTTC
>NA|many|TRBJ2-1|TRBV19
CASISGYYNEQFF
TGTGCCAGTATATCGGGATACTACAATGAGCAGTTCTTC
>TRBD1|many|TRBJ2-5|TRBV29-1
CSVARGRGETQYF
TGCAGCGTTGCCAGGGGGCGAGGGGAGACCCAGTACTTC
>TRBD2|many|TRBJ2-5|TRBV18
CASSPPGLAVETQYF
TGTGCCAGCTCACCCCCGGGACTAGCGGTGGAGACCCAGTACTTC
>TRBD2|NA|TRBJ2-2|TRBV4-2
CASSVGLLAGGNTGELFF
TGTGCCAGCAGCGTAGGACTACTAGCGGGAGGGAACACCGGGGAGCTGTTTTTT
>TRBD2|many|TRBJ2-5|TRBV7-9
CASSLARILAGGETQYF
TGTGCCAGCAGCTTAGCGAGGATTCTAGCGGGAGGAGAGACCCAGTACTTC
>NA|few|TRBJ2-1|TRBV11-2
CASSLGLEYNEQFF
TGTGCCAGCAGCTTAGGGTTAGAGTACAATGAGCAGTTCTTC
>TRBD2|few|TRBJ2-5|TRBV4-3
CASSQGLAAQETQYF
TGCGCCAGCAGCCAAGGGCTAGCGGCCCAAGAGACCCAGTACTTC
>TRBD2|NA|TRBJ2-4|TRBV12-3/TRBV12-4
CASSFEAGGGNIQYF
TGTGCCAGCAGTTTTGAAGCGGGAGGTGGCAACATTCAGTACTTC
>NA|few|TRBJ2-5|TRBV6-1
CASSARDGNQETQYF
TGTGCCAGCAGTGCTAGGGACGGAAACCAAGAGACCCAGTACTTC
>NA|many|TRBJ2-7|TRBV15
CATSSIQREQYF
TGTGCCACCAGCAGCATCCAGCGCGAGCAGTACTTC
>NA|many|TRBJ2-7|TRBV24-1
CATSDFPTGEQYF
TGTGCCACCAGTGATTTCCCTACCGGCGAGCAGTACTTC
>NA|many|TRBJ2-3|TRBV14
CASSQDMRDTQYF
TGTGCCAGCAGCCAAGATATGAGGGATACGCAGTATTTT
>NA|few|TRBJ2-5|TRBV29-1
CSGRQGGTETQYF
TGCAGCGGTAGGCAGGGGGGTACAGAGACCCAGTACTTC
>TRBD1|few|TRBJ1-2|TRBV30
CAWSQTGNGYTF
TGTGCCTGGAGTCAGACAGGGAACGGCTACACCTTC
>NA|many|TRBJ2-1|TRBV5-1
CASSLSANEQFF
TGCGCCAGCAGCTTATCCGCTAATGAGCAGTTCTTC
>NA|few|TRBJ1-1|TRBV28
CASHTLNTEAFF
TGTGCCAGCCATACACTGAACACTGAAGCTTTCTTT
>NA|NA|TRBJ1-2|TRBV3-1
CASSQTISQGSYGYTF
TGTGCCAGCAGCCAGACGATATCACAGGGATCCTATGGCTACACCTTC
>NA|many|TRBJ2-5|TRBV10-2
CASSAVGVGETQYF
TGCGCCAGCAGTGCGGTGGGAGTCGGGGAGACCCAGTACTTC
>NA|few|TRBJ1-5|TRBV12-3/TRBV12-4
CASSLQRGPTVFSNQPQHF
TGTGCCAGCAGTTTACAGCGCGGGCCGACAGTTTTTAGCAATCAGCCCCAGCATTTT
>TRBD2|many|TRBJ2-5|TRBV10-3
CAISVGGSGFETQYF
TGTGCCATCAGTGTTGGCGGGAGCGGATTCGAGACCCAGTACTTC
>TRBD2|many|TRBJ2-1|TRBV12-3/TRBV12-4
CASRPRREYGEQFF
TGTGCCAGCAGACCCCGGCGGGAGTATGGTGAGCAGTTCTTC
>NA|many|TRBJ2-2|TRBV2
CASSPEDTGELFF
TGTGCCAGCAGTCCCGAGGATACCGGGGAGCTGTTTTTT
>TRBD1|many|TRBJ1-1|TRBV12-3/TRBV12-4
CASSLWDSEAFF
TGTGCCAGCAGTCTATGGGACAGCGAAGCTTTCTTT
>NA|NA|TRBJ2-3|TRBV12-5
CASGLDSDGTDTQYF
TGTGCTAGTGGTTTGGACTCCGACGGCACAGATACGCAGTATTTT
>NA|few|TRBJ1-2|TRBV12-3/TRBV12-4
CASSLARNYGYTF
TGTGCCAGCAGTTTGGCCAGAAACTATGGCTACACCTTC